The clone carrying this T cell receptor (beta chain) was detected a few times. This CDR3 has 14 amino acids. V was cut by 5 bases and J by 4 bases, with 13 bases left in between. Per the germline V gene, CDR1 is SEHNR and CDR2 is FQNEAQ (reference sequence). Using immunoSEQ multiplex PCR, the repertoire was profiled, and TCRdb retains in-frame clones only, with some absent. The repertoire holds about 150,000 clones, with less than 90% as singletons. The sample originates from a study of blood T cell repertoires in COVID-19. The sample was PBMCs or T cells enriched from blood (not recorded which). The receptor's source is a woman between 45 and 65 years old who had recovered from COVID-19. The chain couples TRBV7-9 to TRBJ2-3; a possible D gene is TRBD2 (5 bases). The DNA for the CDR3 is TGTGCCAGCAGCCTCCACGAGGGAGCAGATACGCAGTATTTT. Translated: CASSLHEGADTQYF.